This T cell receptor (beta chain) was sequenced during a study of blood T cell repertoires in COVID-19 (TCRdb year 2020). Regarding the research as a whole: Samples covering the acute and convalescent phases of COVID-19 were provided by collaborators in the United States, Italy and Spain. Where available, HLA class I and class II types were taken from metadata supplied by the sample provider and were not determined by assay-based typing. A de-identified subject ID, COVID-19 status, age in years and sex were almost always included in the sample metadata. The repertoires were released in a freely available public database intended as a resource for research on the immune response to SARS-CoV-2. The material from the prospective study consisted of cDNA or gDNA derived from T cells, B-cell-depleted T cells, or PBMCs. Subjects who had been exposed to COVID-19, were actively infected with it, or had recovered from it provided the deeply sampled blood TCRbeta repertoires that made up the dataset. Samples were obtained from the ongoing ImmuneRACE study (first 160 participants) and from 1,254 subjects provided by 6 global collaborators.

TCRbeta CDR3 regions were amplified from genomic DNA by means of the immunoSEQ Assay, a bias-controlled multiplex PCR. Processing in the source paper ran as follows. Within the assay, amplification of reference gene primers was used to estimate how many nucleated cells each sample contained. To quantify the absolute abundance of each unique TCRbeta CDR3 rearrangement, sequence reads were collapsed and filtered. Productive Simpson clonality was computed per sample as the square root of Simpson's diversity index over productive rearrangements. TCRdb's version of the immuneACCESS table is confined to in-frame rearrangements and falls short of the full clone set. An unresolved V gene accounts for under half of the shortfall where checked; the remainder is of unknown origin. V, J and clone size are those of that table, while D and trimming were read from the DNA. The sample has roughly 500,000 clones on record, 85% to 90% of them singletons. 0.9% of the sample belongs to the ten largest clones.

Regarding this clone: The specificity of this receptor is unknown. No base-level quality is on record; no much larger clone is a single base apart.

Inclusive of the bounding cysteine and phenylalanine, the CDR3 is 15 residues long. Only the CDR3 DNA is retained, 45 bases long and in frame from the first base. For CDR1 and CDR2, the germline V gene (reference sequence) lists LNHDA and SQIVND. V ends up 9 bases short and J 5 bases short, with an unmatched junction base count of 9. One collaborating source in Seattle enrolled patients during active infection and followed them longitudinally through the course of disease. Whole blood was collected in K2EDTA tubes by collaborating institutions according to the institutions' own protocols. For TCRbeta analysis, collaborators shipped samples in one of three forms: frozen whole blood, isolated PBMCs, or DNA extracted from either of those sample types. Paper-wide results and their limitations: The amount of clinical and demographic metadata varied by source and participant and was provided uncurated.

The sequenced material came from peripheral blood. The V and J genes are TRBV19 and TRBJ2-7; a stretch of 14 junction bases matches TRBD2. This clonotype was sampled from a young man with COVID-19, enrolled during active disease. The CDR3 region: CASRTGTSGSNEQYF. The DNA reads TGTGCCAGCCGGACCGGGACTAGCGGGAGTAACGAGCAGTACTTC.